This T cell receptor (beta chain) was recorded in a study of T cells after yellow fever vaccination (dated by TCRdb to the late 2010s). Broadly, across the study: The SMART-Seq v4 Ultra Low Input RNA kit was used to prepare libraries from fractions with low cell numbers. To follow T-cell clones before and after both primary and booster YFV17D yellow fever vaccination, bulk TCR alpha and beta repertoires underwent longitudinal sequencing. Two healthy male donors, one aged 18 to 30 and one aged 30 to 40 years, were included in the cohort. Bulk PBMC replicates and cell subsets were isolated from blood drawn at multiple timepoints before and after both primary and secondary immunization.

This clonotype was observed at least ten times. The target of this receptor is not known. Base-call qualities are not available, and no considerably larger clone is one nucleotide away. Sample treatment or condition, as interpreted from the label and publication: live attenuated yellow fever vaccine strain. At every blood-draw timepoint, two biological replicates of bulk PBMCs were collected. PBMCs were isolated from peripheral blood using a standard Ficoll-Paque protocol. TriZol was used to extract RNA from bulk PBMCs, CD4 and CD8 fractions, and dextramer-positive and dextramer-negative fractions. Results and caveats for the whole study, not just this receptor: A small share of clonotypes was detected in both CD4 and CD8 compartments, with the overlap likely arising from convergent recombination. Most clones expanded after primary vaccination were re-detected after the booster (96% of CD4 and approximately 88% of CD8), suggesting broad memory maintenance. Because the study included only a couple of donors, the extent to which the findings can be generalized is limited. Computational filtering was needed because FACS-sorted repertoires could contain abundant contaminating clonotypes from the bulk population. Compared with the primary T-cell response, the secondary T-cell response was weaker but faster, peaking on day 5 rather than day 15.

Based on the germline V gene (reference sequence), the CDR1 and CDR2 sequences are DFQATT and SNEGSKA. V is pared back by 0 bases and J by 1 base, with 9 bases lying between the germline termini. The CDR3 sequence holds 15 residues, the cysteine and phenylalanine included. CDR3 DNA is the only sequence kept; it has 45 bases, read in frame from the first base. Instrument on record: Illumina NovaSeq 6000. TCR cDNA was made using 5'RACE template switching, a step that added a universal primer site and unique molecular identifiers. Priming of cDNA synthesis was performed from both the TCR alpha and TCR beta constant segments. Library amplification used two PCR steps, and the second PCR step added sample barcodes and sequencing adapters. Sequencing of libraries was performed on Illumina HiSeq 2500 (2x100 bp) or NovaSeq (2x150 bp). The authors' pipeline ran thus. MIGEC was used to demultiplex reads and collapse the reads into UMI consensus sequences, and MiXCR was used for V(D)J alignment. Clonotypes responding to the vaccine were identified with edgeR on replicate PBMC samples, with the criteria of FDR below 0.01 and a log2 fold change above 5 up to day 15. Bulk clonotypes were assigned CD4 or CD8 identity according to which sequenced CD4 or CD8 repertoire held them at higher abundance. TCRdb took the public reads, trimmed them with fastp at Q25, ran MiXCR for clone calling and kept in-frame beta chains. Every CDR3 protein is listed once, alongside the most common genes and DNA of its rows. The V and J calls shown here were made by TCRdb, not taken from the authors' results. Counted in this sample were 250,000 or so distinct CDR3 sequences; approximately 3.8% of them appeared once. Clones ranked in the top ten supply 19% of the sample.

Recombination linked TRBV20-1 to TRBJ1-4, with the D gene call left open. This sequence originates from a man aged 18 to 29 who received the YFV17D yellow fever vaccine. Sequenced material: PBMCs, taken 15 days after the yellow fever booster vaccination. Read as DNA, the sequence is TGCAGTGCTAGAGATCCCACAGTAACTAATGAAAAACTGTTTTTT. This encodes CSARDPTVTNEKLFF.